This paragraph covers one TCR beta chain sequence. The V gene's germline CDR1 is MGHRA and CDR2 YSYEKL. CDR3 size: 19 residues. V was clipped by 0 bases and J by 0 bases, with 21 bases between them. Positively selected for CCR7, the CD45RO-negative cells used as naive CD8 cells excluded terminally differentiated effector memory CD45RA+ cells. This entry comes from a study of shared clonotypes between healthy human individuals. Produced via immunoSEQ multiplex PCR; TCRdb's table is partial and in-frame only. The sample includes some 2 million clones, about 95% of them seen just once. The chain couples TRBV4-1 to TRBJ2-7, with D tentatively TRBD2 (5 bases). The TCR originated in a man aged 18 to 29 in good health. Sequenced material: naive CD8+ T cells sorted from blood. The CDR3 DNA sequence: TGCGCCAGCAGCCAAGAAGGCCTAGTTGGAGCGGAAGGCTCCTACGAGCAGTACTTC. Translation: CASSQEGLVGAEGSYEQYF.